This TCR beta chain was captured by sequencing in a study of beta chain features in type 1 diabetes. On the study more broadly: No age, gender or cell yield differences were seen between patients and healthy donors.

Purity of each sorted population was above 98%. Germline V CDR1 and CDR2: SGHTA, FQGNSA. This CDR3 is 16 amino acids long. Study-wide results and caveats: Sampled from patients, naive, central memory and Treg TCRB repertoires appeared more similar than those sampled from healthy donors. Shorter TCRB CDR3s, moderately but significantly so, were found in Type 1 diabetes patients in all four CD4+ subsets.

Every isolated RNA sample was fully reverse transcribed, so sequencing captured expressed TCRB transcripts. Data came from immunoSEQ multiplex PCR; TCRdb stores just in-frame clones and leaves some out. The repertoire consists of some 660,000 clones, with about 14% occurring once and the leading ten covering just under 0.04%. Details on this clone: Its antigen is not identified. The germline gene is not matched at one end of the junction; a read error may be the cause. Different DNA sequences within this sample yield the same CDR3.

The sequenced material came from naive CD4+ T cells from blood. The genes are TRBV7-2 and TRBJ1-6; D is ambiguous. The source of this sequence is a man between 18 and 35 years old with type 1 diabetes. The CDR3 loop is CASSHLATRPSSPLHF. DNA of the CDR3: TGCGCCAGCAGCCATCTAGCGACACGGCCCTCTTCACCCCTCCACTTT.